This T cell receptor beta chain was documented in a study of blood T cell repertoires in COVID-19. This CDR3 comprises 18 residues. V was pared by 7 bases and J by 5 bases, with 27 bases between. Germline CDR1 reads MDHEN; CDR2 reads SYDVKM. Only in-frame clones appear in the TCRdb table, and some are missing; sequencing was by immunoSEQ multiplex PCR. The table shows 250,000 to 400,000 clones, with about nine tenths occurring only once. V and J are TRBV28 and TRBJ2-1; weak D call: TRBD2 (5 bases). The sample consisted of peripheral blood. The origin of this receptor is a middle-aged man with active or convalescent COVID-19. The CDR3 here is CASTPAVWVGIGDNEQFF. In DNA form, the CDR3 reads TGTGCCAGCACCCCCGCAGTCTGGGTTGGTATCGGGGACAATGAGCAGTTCTTC.